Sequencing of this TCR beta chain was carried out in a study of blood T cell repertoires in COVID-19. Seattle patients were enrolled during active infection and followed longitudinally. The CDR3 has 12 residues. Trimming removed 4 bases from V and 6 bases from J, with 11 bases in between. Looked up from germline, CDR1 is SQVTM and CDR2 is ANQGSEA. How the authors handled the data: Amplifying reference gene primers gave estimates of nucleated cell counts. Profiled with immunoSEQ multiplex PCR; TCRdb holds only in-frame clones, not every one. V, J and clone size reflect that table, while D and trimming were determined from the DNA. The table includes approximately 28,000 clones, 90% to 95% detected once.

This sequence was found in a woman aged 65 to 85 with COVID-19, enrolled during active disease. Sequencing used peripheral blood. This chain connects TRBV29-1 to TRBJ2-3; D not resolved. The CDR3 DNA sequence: TGCAGCGTTGCCGAGATCGGGGATACGCAGTATTTT. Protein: CSVAEIGDTQYF.